This T cell receptor (beta chain) was recovered during a study of vaccination and CD4 T cells after COVID-19. Sequencing of DNA taken from cultured CD4+ T cells relied on the Oncomine TCR Beta short-read assay. TCRdb called the PCR reads again in MiXCR, with one record for every CDR3 protein. The sample carries approximately 26,000 distinct CDR3 sequences, about 40% recorded once. The CDR3 runs to 15 residues. The germline V gene has CDR1 SGHNT and CDR2 YYREEE (reference sequence). Unmatched junction bases numbered 6, after V lost 4 bases and J lost 7 bases. This sample's treatment: roughly 10-day PBMC culture with coronavirus spike peptide pools or control peptides (ViraFEST assay). In the case of this clonotype: Its matching antigen is unknown.

The specimen was CD4+ T cells from blood, cultured in vitro. This TCR derives from a human donor who had recovered from COVID-19. V and J are TRBV5-4 and TRBJ2-1, with 12 positions matching TRBD2. CDR3 DNA: TGTGCCAGCAGCGCTGGGACTAGCGGGCGGAATGAGCAGTTCTTC. It specifies CASSAGTSGRNEQFF.